This TCR beta chain is drawn from a study of blood T cell repertoires in COVID-19. The overall study: PBMCs, B-cell-depleted T cells, or T cells provided the cDNA or gDNA that made up the material.

This CDR3 is 15 amino acids long. V shed 0 bases and J 0 bases; nucleotides not matched to a gene: 3. The germline V gene encodes CDR1 SQVTM and CDR2 ANQGSEA. Some clones are missing from TCRdb's copy, which holds only in-frame ones; the method was immunoSEQ multiplex PCR. The sample holds about 170,000 clones, under 95% seen once. Those enrolled in Seattle joined during active infection and were followed longitudinally afterward. The sample consisted of peripheral blood. The chain carries TRBV29-1 and TRBJ1-1, with 8 nucleotides matching TRBD1. The TCR sequence derives from a man between 18 and 35 years old with COVID-19, enrolled during active disease. DNA for the CDR3: TGCAGCGTTGAAGAAGACAGGGGTTTGAACACTGAAGCTTTCTTT. It yields the protein CSVEEDRGLNTEAFF. The full variable domain, rest sourced from reference TRBV29-1 and TRBJ1-1, is SAVISQKPSRDICQRGTSLTIQCQVDSQVTMMFWYRQQPGQSLTLIATANQGSEATYESGFVIDKFPISRPNLTFSTLTVSNMSPEDSSIYLCSVEEDRGLNTEAFFGQGTRLTVV.